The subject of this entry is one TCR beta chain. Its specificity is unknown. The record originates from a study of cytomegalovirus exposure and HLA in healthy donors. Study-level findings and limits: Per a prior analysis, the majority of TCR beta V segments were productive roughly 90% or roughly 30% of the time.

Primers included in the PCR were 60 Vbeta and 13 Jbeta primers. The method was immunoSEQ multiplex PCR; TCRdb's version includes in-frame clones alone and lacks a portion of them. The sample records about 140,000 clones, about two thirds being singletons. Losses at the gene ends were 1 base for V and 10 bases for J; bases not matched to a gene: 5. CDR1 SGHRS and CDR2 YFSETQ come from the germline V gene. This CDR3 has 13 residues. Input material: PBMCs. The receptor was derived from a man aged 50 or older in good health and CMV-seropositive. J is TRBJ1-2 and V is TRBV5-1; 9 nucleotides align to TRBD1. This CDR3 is CASSLSGQGIYTF. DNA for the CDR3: TGCGCCAGCAGCTTGTCGGGACAGGGCATCTACACCTTC.